This T cell receptor (beta chain) was recovered during a study of CD8 T cells in ankylosing spondylitis. This CDR3 has 16 residues. The germline gives CDR1 SGHKS, CDR2 YYEKEE (reference sequence). V was clipped by 0 bases and J by 10 bases, with 17 bases between them. From the 5' RACE reads, TCRdb called clonotypes with MiXCR, one entry per CDR3 protein. The sample has 80,000 to 100,000 distinct CDR3 sequences, 7.5% to 9% seen once; the top ten hold 4.5% to 5.5%. This clonotype has at least ten counts. Input material: blood, either unsorted or a sorted T cell fraction (not recorded which). The chain employs TRBV5-5 and TRBJ1-6; D is perhaps TRBD1 (6 bases). This TCR was sampled from a male donor with ankylosing spondylitis or in good health (not recorded which). The CDR3 coding sequence is TGTGCCAGCAGCTTGGCTACGGGGGCAGGGAGATCACCCCTCCACTTT. Its translation is CASSLATGAGRSPLHF.